The TCR beta chain described here comes from a study of blood T cell repertoires in COVID-19. Authors' data handling: Cell counts per sample came from amplifying reference gene primers. Sequencing used immunoSEQ multiplex PCR; TCRdb keeps in-frame clones, though not all of them. The V and J calls and clone size were taken over from that table, and D and trimming were inferred from the DNA. The table lists about 180,000 clones, 89% of them singletons. Recruitment covered fewer than 25 US areas and drew participants whose ages spanned about 18 to 100 years. Participants had their cohort set by participant-reported clinical history. Per the germline V gene, CDR1 is SEHNR and CDR2 is FQNEAQ (reference sequence). The CDR3 is made up of 15 amino acids. The junction had 12 bases not matched to a gene; V was cut back by 6 bases and J by 7 bases.

J is TRBJ2-1 and V is TRBV7-9; TRBD2 agrees at 7 bases. This TCR was recovered from a woman between 35 and 50 years old with acute COVID-19. The sample taken for sequencing was PBMCs or T cells enriched from blood (not recorded which). The CDR3 DNA follows: TGTGCCAGCAGTCCAAACCGGGGGAGGGAGAATGAGCAGTTCTTC. Protein product: CASSPNRGRENEQFF. The full variable domain, completed using reference TRBV7-9 and TRBJ2-1, is DTGVSQNPRHKITKRGQNVTFRCDPISEHNRLYWYRQTLGQGPEFLTYFQNEAQLEKSRLLSDRFSAERPKGSFSTLEIQRTEQGDSAMYLCASSPNRGRENEQFFGPGTRLTVL.